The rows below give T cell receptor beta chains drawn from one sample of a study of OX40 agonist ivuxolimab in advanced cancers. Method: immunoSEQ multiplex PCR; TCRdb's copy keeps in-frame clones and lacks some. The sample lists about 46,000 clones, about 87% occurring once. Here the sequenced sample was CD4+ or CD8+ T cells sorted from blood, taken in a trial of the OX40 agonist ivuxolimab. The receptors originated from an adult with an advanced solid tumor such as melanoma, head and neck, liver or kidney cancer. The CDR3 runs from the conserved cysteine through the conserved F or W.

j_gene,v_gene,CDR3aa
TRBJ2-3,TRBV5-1,CASSSETGLTDTQYF
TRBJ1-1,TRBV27,CASSLYSGGLNTEAFF
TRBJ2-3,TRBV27,CASTTSDSSSTDTQYF
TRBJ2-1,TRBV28,CASSNRTSGNEQFF
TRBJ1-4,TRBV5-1,CASSAVGGTTGINEKLFF
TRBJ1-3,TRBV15,CATSRAATGNTIYF
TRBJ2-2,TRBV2,CATRDRGLFF
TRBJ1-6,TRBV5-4,CASSTRGQGLSPLHF
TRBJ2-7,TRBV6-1,CASTGPYEQYF
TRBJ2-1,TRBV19,CASSIDGSHNEQFF
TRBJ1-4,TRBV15,CATSRDRDRTNEKLFF
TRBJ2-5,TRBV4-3,CASSQGAGGPKETQYF
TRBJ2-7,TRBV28,CAVGTGGPLYEQYF
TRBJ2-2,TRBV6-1,CASSVNGALTGELFF
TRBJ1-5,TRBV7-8,CASSLAGVLNQPQHF
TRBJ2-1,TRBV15,CATSRDTRLNEQFF
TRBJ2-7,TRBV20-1,CSSYEQYF
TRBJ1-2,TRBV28,CASSPTGQGAYGYTF
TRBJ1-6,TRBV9,CASSVGDALRNSPLHF
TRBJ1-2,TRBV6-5,CASSYDQGYGYTF
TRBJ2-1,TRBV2,CASTQGLAGDEQFF
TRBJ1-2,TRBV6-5,CASSEDQGWSYTF
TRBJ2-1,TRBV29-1,CSAEGSNYNEQFF
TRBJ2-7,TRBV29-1,CSVEGTEPYEQYF
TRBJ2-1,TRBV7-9,CASNFGNRDDEQFF
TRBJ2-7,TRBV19,CASSSTGEQYF
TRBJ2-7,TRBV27,CASTTTGQVPYEQYF
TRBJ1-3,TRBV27,CASSLSGGGRNTIYF
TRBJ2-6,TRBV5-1,CASSLIGSGANVLTF
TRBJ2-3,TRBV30,CAWKSGAGGVFSTDTQYF
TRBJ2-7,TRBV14,CASSQSYRVYHEQYF
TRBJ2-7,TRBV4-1,CASSPRGAGAQEQYF
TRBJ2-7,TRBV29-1,CSVLAGTYEQYF
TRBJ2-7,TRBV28,CASIGERVGDEQYF
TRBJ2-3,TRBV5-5,CASSHPGTTSTDTQYF
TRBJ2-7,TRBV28,CASSFREVIHEQYF
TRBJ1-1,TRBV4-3,CASSQDSPTEAFF
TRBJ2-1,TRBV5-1,CASSLAWDRANNEQFF
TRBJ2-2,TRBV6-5,CASSYSTPSGTGELFF
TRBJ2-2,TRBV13,CASSLRDRNTGELFF
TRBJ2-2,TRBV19,CASSPGTSGNTGELFF
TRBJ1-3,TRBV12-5,CASEGQTLSSGNTIYF
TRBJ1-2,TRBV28,CASSRDIAYGYTF
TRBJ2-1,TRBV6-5,CASSYYPGTEQFF
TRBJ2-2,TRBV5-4,CASSPLGSLLTGELFF
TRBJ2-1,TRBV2,CASRLGNEQFF